Below, one TCR beta chain is given with its context. Its antigen remains unknown. Vbeta (60) and Jbeta (13) primers were used in the PCR. The method was immunoSEQ multiplex PCR; TCRdb's version includes in-frame clones alone and lacks a portion of them. The repertoire holds around 230,000 clones, with about 85% as singletons. The data are from a study of cytomegalovirus exposure and HLA in healthy donors. The study, taken as a whole, reports: In vitro assays verified that three CMV-associated chains recognized CMV antigens specifically.

V was clipped by 4 bases and J by 1 base, with 14 bases between them. In germline, CDR1 is SGDLS, CDR2 YYNGEE. This CDR3 contains 16 residues. V gene TRBV9 combines with J gene TRBJ2-2, with TRBD2 as a possible D gene (6 bases). This clonotype was sampled from a girl aged 2-10 years in good health and CMV-seronegative. The sequencing sample was made of PBMCs. For the CDR3, the DNA is TGTGCCAGCAGCCCCCGTTTCGGGGGGAACACCGGGGAGCTGTTTTTT. This sequence encodes CASSPRFGGNTGELFF.